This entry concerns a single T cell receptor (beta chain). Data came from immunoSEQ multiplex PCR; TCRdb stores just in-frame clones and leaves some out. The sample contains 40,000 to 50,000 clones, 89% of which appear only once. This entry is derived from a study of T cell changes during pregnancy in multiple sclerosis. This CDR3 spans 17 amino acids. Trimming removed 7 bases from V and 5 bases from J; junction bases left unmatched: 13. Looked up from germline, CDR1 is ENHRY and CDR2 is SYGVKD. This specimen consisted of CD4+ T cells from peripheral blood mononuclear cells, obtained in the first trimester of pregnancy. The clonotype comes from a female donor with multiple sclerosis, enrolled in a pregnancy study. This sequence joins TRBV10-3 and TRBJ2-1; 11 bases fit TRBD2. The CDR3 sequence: CAITPYRLAGRHNEQFF. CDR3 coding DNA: TGTGCCATCACGCCGTACAGACTAGCGGGACGACACAATGAGCAGTTCTTC.